The 11 T cell receptor beta chains below all came from one sample that was sequenced in a study of cytomegalovirus exposure and HLA in healthy donors. The PCR had 60 Vbeta and 13 Jbeta primers. Measured with immunoSEQ multiplex PCR; TCRdb has only the in-frame clones, and not every one. Here the sample spans more than 50,000 clones, around 68% being singletons. The specimen was PBMCs. The receptors originated from a man aged 45-60 years in good health and CMV-seropositive.

This clone showed up just once. DNA of the CDR3: TGTGCCAGCAGTTGGGCTAGCGCAAGCAATGAGCAGTTCTTC. Amino acid sequence: CASSWASASNEQFF. V usage is TRBV27 and J usage is TRBJ2-1; weak D call: TRBD2 (6 bases). Germline V gives CDR1 MNHEY, CDR2 SMNVEV (reference sequence). The CDR3 extends over 14 amino acids. V was pared by 4 bases and J by 6 bases, with 13 bases between.

The V gene is TRBV4-2, the J gene TRBJ1-2, with 8 bases that match TRBD1. The CDR3 is 18 amino acids. V lost 2 bases and J lost 2; bases outside the gene matches: 13. CDR1 LGHNA and CDR2 YNFKEQ come from the germline V gene. The DNA for the CDR3 is TGTGCCAGCAGCCAAACCTCCATGACAGGGGTCCTGAACTATGGCTACACCTTC. It translates to CASSQTSMTGVLNYGYTF.

V is TRBV5-1 and J is TRBJ1-1; 8 nucleotides line up with TRBD1. Germline-derived CDR1 and CDR2 are SGHRS and YFSETQ. V shed 4 bases and J 8 bases; nucleotides not matched to a gene: 7. The CDR3 length is 13 residues. CDR3 DNA sequence: TGCGCCAGCAGCGACAGGGGAGCCAACGAAGCTTTCTTT. Translation gives CASSDRGANEAFF.

There are a few counts of this clone. The rearrangement uses TRBV5-6 and TRBJ1-2; D is perhaps TRBD1 (6 bases). Trimming removed 2 bases from V and 4 bases from J, with 9 bases in between. This CDR3 has 13 amino acids. Looked up from germline, CDR1 is SGHDT and CDR2 is YYEEEE. Here the CDR3 reads CASSLGTSYGYTF. The CDR3, as DNA: TGTGCCAGCAGCTTAGGGACATCCTATGGCTACACCTTC. The entire variable domain, with the rest obtained from reference TRBV5-6 and TRBJ1-2, is as follows: DAGVTQSPTHLIKTRGQQVTLRCSPKSGHDTVSWYQQALGQGPQFIFQYYEEEERQRGNFPDRFSGHQFPNYSSELNVNALLLGDSALYLCASSLGTSYGYTFGSGTRLTVV.

This chain joins TRBV12-5 and TRBJ1-5; no definite D call. The CDR3 loop spans 15 amino acids. Germline CDR1 reads LGHNT; CDR2 reads FRNRAP. V dropped 3 bases and J dropped 3 bases, with 12 bases sitting between them. For the CDR3, the DNA is TGTGCTAGTGGTTTTCCAGAAGAAATCAATCAGCCCCAGCATTTT. The encoded protein is CASGFPEEINQPQHF.

The V call is TRBV11-2, the J call TRBJ1-4; D call uncertain. The CDR3 is made up of 14 amino acids. Germline V CDR1 and CDR2: SGHAT, FQNNGV. V lost 1 base and J 10 bases, leaving 13 bases between the germline ends. The CDR3 loop is CASSLGVPEGKLFF. CDR3 DNA sequence: TGTGCCAGCAGCTTAGGGGTCCCGGAGGGAAAACTGTTTTTT.

This chain uses TRBV15 with TRBJ1-3, with TRBD1 matching 7 bases. The CDR3 covers 15 residues. After removal of 5 bases from V and 0 bases from J, the junction contained 4 bases not matched to a gene. CDR1 and CDR2 (germline): LNHNV, YYDKDF (reference sequence). The CDR3 sequence is CATSRDRDSGNTIYF. Written as DNA, the CDR3 is TGTGCCACCAGCCGGGACAGAGACTCTGGAAACACCATATATTTT.

This rearrangement joins TRBV29-1 to TRBJ1-3; unclear D gene. The CDR3 extends over 11 amino acids. Germline loops: CDR1 SQVTM, CDR2 ANQGSEA. The germline V and J ends were trimmed by 4 bases and 8 bases, with 9 bases remaining between them. The CDR3 here is CSVAIGDTIYF. The CDR3 DNA sequence: TGCAGCGTTGCGATAGGAGACACCATATATTTT.

V is TRBV5-4 and J is TRBJ2-5; D might be TRBD1 (5 bases). V was shortened by 0 bases and J by 1 base, with 10 bases between the two germline ends. CDR1 SGHNT and CDR2 YYREEE come from the germline V gene (reference sequence). CDR3 length: 15 amino acids. The CDR3 spells CASSLEQGRQETQYF. CDR3 DNA sequence: TGTGCCAGCAGCTTGGAGCAGGGTCGCCAAGAGACCCAGTACTTC.

This chain links TRBV10-2 with TRBJ2-1, with D perhaps matching TRBD2 (6 bases). CDR3 length: 15 residues. From germline, CDR1 is WSHSY and CDR2 SAAADI. Deletions cut 5 bases from V and 12 bases from J, with 23 bases between. CDR3 DNA sequence: TGCGCCAGCAGTCCCCCGGGGGTCCCCAACCAAGGGCAGTTCTTC. Translating it yields CASSPPGVPNQGQFF.

This chain links TRBV7-9 with TRBJ2-7; D is possibly TRBD1 (8 bases). Trimming stripped 4 bases from V and 3 bases from J, with 16 bases between. There are 15 residues in the CDR3. Germline V lookup: CDR1 SEHNR, CDR2 FQNEAQ (reference sequence). The CDR3 sequence is CASSSTGEGIYEQYF. CDR3 in DNA: TGTGCCAGCAGCTCGACAGGGGAGGGGATCTACGAGCAGTACTTC.